A selection of T cell receptor beta chains follows, all from one sample in a study of control samples from healthy donors and cancer patients. Sequencing was performed with immunoSEQ multiplex PCR; in TCRdb, only in-frame clones are kept and a portion is missing. The data show about 80,000 clones, around 84% seen once. The sequenced material came from PBMCs. The source is a man aged 60 to 69 with head and neck cancer. The conserved cysteine and the conserved F or W are not part of the CDR3 here. Some rows mark clone size as missing; the rest say once, few, many or name a class of expanded clone.

clone_size: .
v_call: TRBV4-2
cdr3_aa: ASSQKGRGGGLQPQH

clone_size: .
v_call: TRBV7-9
cdr3_aa: ASSLDSYNYGYT

clone_size: few
v_call: TRBV12-5
cdr3_aa: ASGPETGGLNEQF

clone_size: .
v_call: TRBV6-5
cdr3_aa: ASRAGTAYGYT

clone_size: .
v_call: TRBV3-1/TRBV3-2
cdr3_aa: ASSHTALGETQY

clone_size: .
v_call: TRBV14
cdr3_aa: ASSQGLGETQY

clone_size: .
v_call: TRBV7-9
cdr3_aa: ASSLGQNSMNTEAF

clone_size: .
v_call: TRBV7-9
cdr3_aa: ASSLAGMPGEQY

clone_size: .
v_call: TRBV4-1
cdr3_aa: ASSQESSLAASYEQY

clone_size: few
v_call: TRBV7-8
cdr3_aa: ASSLLARASNLAKNIQY

clone_size: .
v_call: TRBV15
cdr3_aa: ATSGRRDNEQF

clone_size: .
v_call: TRBV18
cdr3_aa: ASSPRTTGYNEQF

clone_size: few
v_call: TRBV27
cdr3_aa: ASSLFFGKETQY

clone_size: .
v_call: TRBV2
cdr3_aa: ASVAGANTGELF

clone_size: .
v_call: TRBV27
cdr3_aa: ASSPRRGVNTEAF